This TCR beta chain was profiled in a study of vaccination and CD4 T cells after COVID-19. This clonotype turned up a few times. Its antigen remains unknown. The CDR3 loop spans 13 amino acids. The ends were cut back, 7 bases at V and 3 bases at J, with 12 bases in the middle. CDR1 and CDR2 (germline): SEHNR, FQNEAQ (reference sequence). At the Johns Hopkins FTIC core, DNA taken from cultured CD4+ T cells was sequenced by way of the Oncomine TCR Beta short-read assay. MiXCR, run by TCRdb on the PCR reads, gives a single entry per CDR3 protein. The table records about 12,000 distinct CDR3 sequences, roughly 60% of them present only once. Sample treatment: roughly 10-day PBMC culture with coronavirus spike peptide pools or control peptides (ViraFEST assay).

The chain recombines TRBV7-9 with TRBJ1-2, with D maybe TRBD1 (6 bases). The sequence was obtained from a human donor who had recovered from COVID-19. The source material was CD4+ T cells from blood, cultured in vitro. The CDR3 DNA follows: TGTGCCAGCAAACGGGACACGGACTATGGCTACACCTTC. Its translation is CASKRDTDYGYTF.